This passage covers 25 T cell receptor beta chains from one sample sequenced in a study of beta chain features in type 1 diabetes. The isolated RNA, all of it, was reverse transcribed, so expressed TCRB transcripts were what got sequenced. Sequenced by immunoSEQ multiplex PCR; TCRdb stores in-frame clones only, minus some. The sample has about 260,000 clones; 68% are singletons. Material: naive CD4+ T cells from blood. The receptors were gathered from a man under 40 in good health.

This rearrangement joins TRBV4-1 to TRBJ2-7; the D call may be TRBD1 or TRBD2 (5 bases each). Trimming pared 4 bases from V and 0 bases from J, leaving 13 bases between. The germline V gene encodes CDR1 MGHRA and CDR2 YSYEKL. The CDR3 covers 15 residues. This CDR3 is CASSPAAGSSYEQYF. The CDR3 DNA is TGCGCCAGCAGCCCGGCGGCAGGGAGCTCCTACGAGCAGTACTTC.

The chain recombines TRBV11-2 with TRBJ2-3, with D possibly being TRBD1 or TRBD2 (5 bases each). V was pared by 4 bases and J by 0 bases, with 14 bases between. CDR1 and CDR2 (germline): SGHAT, FQNNGV. CDR3 length equals 16 residues. CDR3 nucleotides: TGTGCCAGCAGCTCGAATCAGGGAGCTAGCACAGATACGCAGTATTTT. This gives the protein CASSSNQGASTDTQYF.

V and J are TRBV7-2 and TRBJ2-7; maybe TRBD1 (6 bases). V dropped 3 bases and J dropped 6 bases, with 9 bases sitting between them. The CDR3 sequence is 12 residues long. In germline, CDR1 is SGHTA, CDR2 FQGNSA. The CDR3 loop reads CASSFHRAEQYF. The CDR3 coding sequence is TGTGCCAGCAGCTTTCACAGGGCCGAGCAGTACTTC.

The J gene is TRBJ2-5, the V gene TRBV6-5; 12 bases line up with TRBD2. Losses at the gene ends were 4 bases for V and 2 bases for J; bases not matched to a gene: 5. CDR3 length: 16 residues. The germline V gene has CDR1 MNHEY and CDR2 SVGAGI. The CDR3 nucleotides are TGTGCCAGCAGTTCTGGACTAGCGGGGAAACAAGAGACCCAGTACTTC. Translation: CASSSGLAGKQETQYF.

The V and J genes are TRBV27 and TRBJ2-3; TRBD1 matches 8 bases. Trimming took 8 bases from V and 6 from J; bases not matched to a gene: 7. The CDR3 consists of 13 residues. CDR1 MNHEY and CDR2 SMNVEV come from the germline V gene (reference sequence). In DNA form, the CDR3 reads TGTGCCAGCCTCGACAGGGGCCGGGATACGCAGTATTTT. Protein: CASLDRGRDTQYF.

This clone was found once. The chain couples TRBV30 to TRBJ2-2; 7 positions agree with TRBD1. Trimming removed 7 bases from V and 6 bases from J; junction bases left unmatched: 11. The germline gives CDR1 GTSNPN, CDR2 SVGIG (reference sequence). This CDR3 comprises 14 residues. CDR3 region: CASTGTALAGELFF. For the CDR3, the DNA is TGTGCCTCAACCGGGACAGCCTTGGCCGGGGAGCTGTTTTTT.

This chain uses TRBV28 with TRBJ2-1, with D maybe TRBD1 (5 bases). This CDR3 comprises 14 residues. Germline CDR1 and CDR2: MDHEN and SYDVKM. Trimming pared 2 bases from V and 8 bases from J, leaving 13 bases between. CDR3 residues: CASSLVPIRDEQFF. In DNA, the CDR3 is TGTGCCAGCAGTTTAGTTCCGATCAGGGATGAGCAGTTCTTC.

V gene TRBV2 combines with J gene TRBJ2-1, with 8 bases identical to TRBD2. Germline CDR1 and CDR2: SNHLY and FYNNEI. The J segment lost 12 bases and the V segment lost 4 bases, leaving 8 bases of the junction unmatched. This CDR3 comprises 13 residues. The CDR3 DNA follows: TGTGCCAGCAGTGGTTTAGCGGGAAGCGGGCAGTTCTTC. Translating gives CASSGLAGSGQFF.

This clone appeared a few times. The chain links TRBV20-1 to TRBJ1-5; D is unclear. Germline CDR1 is DFQATT and CDR2 is SNEGSKA (reference sequence). Trimming removed 7 bases at V and 4 bases at J, with 5 bases between. The CDR3 is made up of 10 amino acids. CDR3 sequence reads: CSDPNQPQHF. CDR3 coding DNA: TGCAGTGATCCAAATCAGCCCCAGCATTTT.

The genes are TRBV5-4 and TRBJ2-3; D is ambiguous. The V end was cut by 0 bases, the J end by 0 bases, with 11 bases between. The CDR3 has 16 residues. Germline assignment: CDR1 SGHNT and CDR2 YYREEE (reference sequence). CDR3 DNA: TGTGCCAGCAGCTTGGAGGCAGGCCCTAGCACAGATACGCAGTATTTT. It translates to CASSLEAGPSTDTQYF.

This sequence joins TRBV18 and TRBJ2-1; maybe TRBD2 (5 bases). With 3 bases removed from V and 6 bases from J, the gap between germline ends came to 9 bases. The CDR3 contains 13 residues. CDR1 is KGHSH, CDR2 LQKENI, per germline. The DNA for the CDR3 is TGTGCCAGCTCACCCGGGATCACCAATGAGCAGTTCTTC. It specifies CASSPGITNEQFF.

The chain links TRBV2 to TRBJ2-3; 7 positions match TRBD2. Per germline, CDR1 SNHLY and CDR2 FYNNEI. The CDR3 totals 12 residues. J lost 5 bases, V lost 8 bases, and 4 bases had no gene match. As DNA, the CDR3 is TGTGCCAGCGCGGTAGCGGGAGATACGCAGTATTTT. Residues: CASAVAGDTQYF.

The J gene is TRBJ2-7, the V gene TRBV7-9; the D is unclear. Trimming removed 1 base at V and 9 bases at J, with 10 bases between. Germline lookup yields CDR1 SEHNR and CDR2 FQNEAQ (reference sequence). CDR3 length: 12 amino acids. DNA of the CDR3: TGTGCCAGCAGCTTAGACGGAATAGTGCAGTACTTC. This encodes CASSLDGIVQYF.

This clone was counted only a few times. The chain is built from TRBV29-1 and TRBJ2-1; D remains unclear. V dropped 7 bases and J dropped 4 bases, with 8 bases sitting between them. Germline assignment: CDR1 SQVTM and CDR2 ANQGSEA. The CDR3 spans 11 residues. The CDR3 here is CSALVYNEQFF. CDR3 DNA: TGCAGCGCCCTGGTGTACAATGAGCAGTTCTTC.

This chain links TRBV30 with TRBJ1-6; unclear D gene. V was trimmed by 4 bases and J by 15 bases, leaving 13 bases between them. This CDR3 region has 11 residues. CDR1 is GTSNPN, CDR2 SVGIG, per germline (reference sequence). The CDR3, as DNA: TGTGCCTGGACGTCCCCGACGGACCTCCACTTT. Protein product: CAWTSPTDLHF.

This clone was seen only a few times. The sample holds other DNA sequences that translate to the same CDR3. CDR3 bases: TGCAGCGTTGTAGGCTCCTACGAGCAGTACTTC. Protein product: CSVVGSYEQYF. This chain joins TRBV29-1 and TRBJ2-7; D gene uncertain. Trimming removed 4 bases at V and 0 bases at J, with 4 bases between. Germline values: CDR1 SQVTM, CDR2 ANQGSEA. The CDR3 sequence is 11 residues long.

This chain links TRBV29-1 with TRBJ2-1; D remains ambiguous. The V end was cut by 7 bases, the J end by 0 bases, with 10 bases between. Germline assignment: CDR1 SQVTM and CDR2 ANQGSEA. This CDR3 contains 13 residues. Here the CDR3 reads CSADVNSYNEQFF. As DNA, the CDR3 is TGCAGCGCCGACGTGAACTCCTACAATGAGCAGTTCTTC.

This clone has just a few counts. The rearrangement uses TRBV29-1 and TRBJ2-3; no clear D. The CDR3 spans 14 residues. Germline V CDR1 and CDR2: SQVTM, ANQGSEA. V lost 4 bases to trimming and J lost 4 bases, with 15 bases between them. CDR3 protein: CSVVGLVAADTQYF. Written as DNA, the CDR3 is TGCAGCGTTGTAGGGCTAGTGGCCGCAGATACGCAGTATTTT.

This clone was recorded a few times. J is TRBJ1-1 and V is TRBV30; D not certain. This CDR3 contains 8 residues. V was cut by 7 bases and J by 6 bases, with 3 bases left in between. Germline V gives CDR1 GTSNPN, CDR2 SVGIG (reference sequence). CDR3 DNA: TGTGCCTCCTCTGAAGCTTTCTTT. Translating it yields CASSEAFF.

V usage is TRBV30 and J usage is TRBJ2-1; D is uncertain. Between the trimmed V and J ends, which lost 1 base and 9 bases, there was a span of 16 bases. The V gene's germline CDR1 is GTSNPN and CDR2 SVGIG (reference sequence). The CDR3 has 14 residues. DNA of the CDR3: TGTGCCTGGAGTGACACCCCCGGACGGAGTGAGCAGTTCTTC. Its protein product is CAWSDTPGRSEQFF.

This chain uses TRBV7-2 with TRBJ1-6; 9 bases are a match to TRBD1. The junction had 3 bases not matched to a gene; V was cut back by 5 bases and J by 7 bases. Germline V lookup: CDR1 SGHTA, CDR2 FQGNSA. The CDR3 runs 14 residues. For the CDR3, the DNA is TGTGCCAGCAGCACTGACAGGGGGAATTCACCCCTCCACTTT. Residues: CASSTDRGNSPLHF.

The chain uses TRBV28 and TRBJ2-7, with TRBD2 matching 7 bases. The CDR3 spans 17 residues. Germline V CDR1 and CDR2: MDHEN, SYDVKM. With V trimmed by 3 bases and J by 7 bases, 18 bases remained unmatched. CDR3 region: CASSLSLSGRRVREQYF. CDR3 bases: TGTGCCAGCAGTTTGTCCCTTAGCGGGCGCCGAGTGAGGGAGCAGTACTTC.

In this sample, this clone turned up once. The V call is TRBV30, the J call TRBJ1-1; D is ambiguous. Germline CDR1 GTSNPN, CDR2 SVGIG (reference sequence). The CDR3 is 14 residues long. The V and J ends lost 1 base and 0 bases respectively, with 9 bases between them. The chain's CDR3 is CAWSEGRMNTEAFF. CDR3 bases: TGTGCCTGGAGTGAGGGCAGGATGAACACTGAAGCTTTCTTT. The whole variable domain, filled in from reference TRBV30 and TRBJ1-1, reads SQTIHQWPATLVQPVGSPLSLECTVEGTSNPNLYWYRQAAGRGLQLLFYSVGIGQISSEVPQNLSASRPQDRQFILSSKKLLLSDSGFYLCAWSEGRMNTEAFFGQGTRLTVV.

The chain combines TRBV30 with TRBJ2-2; D call uncertain. Trimming left V 1 base short and J 4 bases short, with 7 bases between. CDR1 is GTSNPN, CDR2 SVGIG, per germline (reference sequence). CDR3 length: 13 amino acids. The CDR3 region is CAWSGPGTGELFF. CDR3 sequence (DNA): TGTGCCTGGAGTGGGCCGGGCACCGGGGAGCTGTTTTTT.

V is TRBV2 and J is TRBJ2-5; the D is unclear. V was cut by 1 base and J by 3 bases, with 3 bases left in between. CDR1 is SNHLY and CDR2 is FYNNEI in the germline V gene. This CDR3 region has 12 residues. The DNA for the CDR3 is TGTGCCAGCAGTGAAGAAGAAGAGACCCAGTACTTC. Its protein is CASSEEEETQYF.